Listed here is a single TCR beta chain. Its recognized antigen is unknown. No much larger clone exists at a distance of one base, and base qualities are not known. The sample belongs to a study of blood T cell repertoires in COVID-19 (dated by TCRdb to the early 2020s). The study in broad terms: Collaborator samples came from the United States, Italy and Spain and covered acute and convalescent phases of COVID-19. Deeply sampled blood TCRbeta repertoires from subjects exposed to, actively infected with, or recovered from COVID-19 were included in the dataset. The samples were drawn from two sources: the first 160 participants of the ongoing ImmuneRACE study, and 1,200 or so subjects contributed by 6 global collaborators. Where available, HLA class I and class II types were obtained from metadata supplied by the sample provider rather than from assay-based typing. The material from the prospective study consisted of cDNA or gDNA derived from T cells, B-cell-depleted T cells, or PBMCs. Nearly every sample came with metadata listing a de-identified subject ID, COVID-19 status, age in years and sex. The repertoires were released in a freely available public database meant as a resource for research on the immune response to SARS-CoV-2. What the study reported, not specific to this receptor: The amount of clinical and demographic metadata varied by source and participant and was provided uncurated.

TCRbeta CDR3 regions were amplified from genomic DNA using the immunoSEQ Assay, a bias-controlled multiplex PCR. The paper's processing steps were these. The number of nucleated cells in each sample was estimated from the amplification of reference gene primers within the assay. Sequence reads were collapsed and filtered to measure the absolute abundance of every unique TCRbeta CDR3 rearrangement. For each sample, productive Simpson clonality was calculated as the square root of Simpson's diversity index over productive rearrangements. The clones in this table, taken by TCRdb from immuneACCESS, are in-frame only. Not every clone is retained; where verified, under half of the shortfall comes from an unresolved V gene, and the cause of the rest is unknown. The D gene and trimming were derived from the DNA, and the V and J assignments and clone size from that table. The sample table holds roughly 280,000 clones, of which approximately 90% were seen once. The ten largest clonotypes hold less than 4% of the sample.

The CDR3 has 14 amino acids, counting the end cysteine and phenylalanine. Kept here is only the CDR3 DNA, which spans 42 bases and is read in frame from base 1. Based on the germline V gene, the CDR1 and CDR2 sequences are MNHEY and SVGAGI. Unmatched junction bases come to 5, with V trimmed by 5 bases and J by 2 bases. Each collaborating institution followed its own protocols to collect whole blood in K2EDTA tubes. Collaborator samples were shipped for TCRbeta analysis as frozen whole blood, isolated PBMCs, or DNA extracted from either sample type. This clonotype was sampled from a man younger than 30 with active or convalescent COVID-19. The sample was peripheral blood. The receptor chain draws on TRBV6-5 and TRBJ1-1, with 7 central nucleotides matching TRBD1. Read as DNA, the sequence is TGTGCCAGCAGTAGACAGGGAAGAAACACTGAAGCTTTCTTT. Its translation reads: CASSRQGRNTEAFF.